This T cell receptor (beta chain) was recorded in a study of cytomegalovirus exposure and HLA in healthy donors. The CDR3 extends over 11 amino acids. In germline, CDR1 is SQVTM, CDR2 ANQGSEA. V gave up 1 base and J gave up 6 bases, with 6 bases separating them. A multiplex PCR was run with 60 Vbeta primers and 13 Jbeta primers. Clones were read by immunoSEQ multiplex PCR, and TCRdb kept only the in-frame ones, dropping some. The sample lists some 130,000 clones, over 65% occurring once. The sample was PBMCs. The V call is TRBV29-1, the J call TRBJ1-2; D is unclear. This clonotype originated in a man aged 50 or older in good health and CMV-seronegative. The CDR3 protein is CSVEARDGYTF. The CDR3, as DNA: TGCAGCGTTGAAGCGAGGGATGGCTACACCTTC. Full variable domain (rest looked up from reference TRBV29-1 and TRBJ1-2): SAVISQKPSRDICQRGTSLTIQCQVDSQVTMMFWYRQQPGQSLTLIATANQGSEATYESGFVIDKFPISRPNLTFSTLTVSNMSPEDSSIYLCSVEARDGYTFGSGTRLTVV.